Reported below is one TCR beta chain. The target antigen is unknown. The CDR3 is 15 residues long. The germline gives CDR1 KGHSH, CDR2 LQKENI. V was clipped by 4 bases and J by 1 base; unmatched bases: 6. Running of the assay took place at deep level. Here immunoSEQ multiplex PCR was the method, and the copy in TCRdb shows in-frame clones only, minus some. The profile covers about 660,000 clones, with under 80% appearing a single time and about 1.7% taken by the ten largest. The record originates from a study of shared clonotypes between healthy human individuals. Study-level results: Incomplete sequencing of sorted subsets was indicated by rarefaction despite large depth. Memory subsets generally showed lower estimated richness than naive subsets.

In the CD4+ fraction, cells were divided into CD45RA+ naive and CD45RA-negative memory subsets. The V and J genes are TRBV18 and TRBJ1-2, with 7 bases fitting TRBD1. The receptor's source is a woman in her 30s in good health. The sequencing input was memory CD4+ T cells sorted from blood. This sample's subset: CD45RA-negative fraction. The CDR3 here is CASSLRTGDNYGYTF. In nucleotides, the CDR3 is TGTGCCAGCTCACTTAGGACAGGCGATAACTATGGCTACACCTTC. Looking up the rest from reference TRBV18 and TRBJ1-2 gives the full variable domain: NAGVMQNPRHLVRRRGQEARLRCSPMKGHSHVYWYRQLPEEGLKFMVYLQKENIIDESGMPKERFSAEFPKEGPSILRIQQVVRGDSAAYFCASSLRTGDNYGYTFGSGTRLTVV.